These T cell receptor beta chains were read from a single sample in a study of blood T cell repertoires in COVID-19. Sequencing was performed with immunoSEQ multiplex PCR; in TCRdb, only in-frame clones are kept and a portion is missing. The sample contains 200,000 to 250,000 clones, around 80% of which appear only once. Sequenced: peripheral blood. The source is a woman aged 65 to 85 with acute or convalescent COVID-19. Both conserved end residues are part of each CDR3. Fields, in order: clone size, D gene, V gene, J gene, CDR3 length, CDR3 DNA, CDR3 protein. A D gene is named only where the DNA matches it firmly. A row's size may be missing; if present it is once, few, many or a size class.

size: NA; D: NA; V: TRBV30; J: TRBJ1-6; length: 15; DNA: TGTGCCTGGACCCTATCTGGGGGCCGTAATTCACCCCTCCACTTT; CDR3: CAWTLSGGRNSPLHF
size: NA; D: NA; V: TRBV5-4; J: TRBJ2-7; length: 15; DNA: TGTGCCAGCAGCGGGAGGGACAGGACCTCCTACGAGCAGTACTTC; CDR3: CASSGRDRTSYEQYF
size: NA; D: NA; V: TRBV30; J: TRBJ1-5; length: 13; DNA: TGTGCCTGGACCCGGTCGCAAAATCAGCCCCAGCATTTT; CDR3: CAWTRSQNQPQHF
size: NA; D: NA; V: TRBV9; J: TRBJ1-2; length: 14; DNA: TGTGCCAGCAGCTCTTCGACCGGGGACTATGGCTACACCTTC; CDR3: CASSSSTGDYGYTF
size: NA; D: NA; V: TRBV18; J: TRBJ1-4; length: 13; DNA: TGTGCCAGCTCAGCAGGGGTGGATGAAAAACTGTTTTTT; CDR3: CASSAGVDEKLFF
size: NA; D: NA; V: TRBV3-1/TRBV3-2; J: TRBJ1-2; length: 13; DNA: TGTGCCAGCAGCCATGGGGGGGTACGGGGCTACACCTTC; CDR3: CASSHGGVRGYTF
size: NA; D: NA; V: TRBV19; J: TRBJ1-4; length: 12; DNA: TGTGCCAGTAGTACAGGAAGTGAAAAACTGTTTTTT; CDR3: CASSTGSEKLFF
size: NA; D: NA; V: TRBV9; J: TRBJ1-6; length: 14; DNA: TGTGCCAGCAGCCCGGAAACAGGGCGAACACCCCTCCACTTT; CDR3: CASSPETGRTPLHF
size: NA; D: TRBD1; V: TRBV7-2; J: TRBJ2-7; length: 15; DNA: TGTGCCAGCAGCTTAGGGGGGACAGAAATCTACGAGCAGTACTTC; CDR3: CASSLGGTEIYEQYF
size: NA; D: TRBD1; V: TRBV19; J: TRBJ1-5; length: 13; DNA: TGTGCCAGTAGTGGGACAGTTCTAGGGCCCCAGCATTTT; CDR3: CASSGTVLGPQHF
size: NA; D: TRBD2; V: TRBV5-1; J: TRBJ2-7; length: 16; DNA: TGCGCCAGCAGCCCGCCTTTAGCGGGGGGGCTTAACGAGCAGTACTTC; CDR3: CASSPPLAGGLNEQYF
size: NA; D: NA; V: TRBV3-1/TRBV3-2; J: TRBJ1-6; length: 14; DNA: TGTGCCAGCAGGGCAGGCTCCTATAATTCACCCCTCCACTTT; CDR3: CASRAGSYNSPLHF
size: NA; D: TRBD2; V: TRBV14; J: TRBJ2-5; length: 17; DNA: TGTGCCAGCAGCCAAGAAATTCTAGCGGGGCTAGAAGAGACCCAGTACTTC; CDR3: CASSQEILAGLEETQYF
size: NA; D: NA; V: TRBV3-1/TRBV3-2; J: TRBJ2-1; length: 19; DNA: TGTGCCAGCAGCCAAGCACGGACTCAGACTTCGGGGGCCTACAATGAGCAGTTCTTC; CDR3: CASSQARTQTSGAYNEQFF
size: many; D: TRBD1; V: TRBV5-6; J: TRBJ2-3; length: 15; DNA: TGTGCCAGCAGCCGCCGACAGGGGGGTACAGATACGCAGTATTTT; CDR3: CASSRRQGGTDTQYF
size: NA; D: NA; V: TRBV30; J: TRBJ2-7; length: 14; DNA: TGTGCCTGGAGTGGGTTGGGACAAAGGCACGAGCAGTACTTC; CDR3: CAWSGLGQRHEQYF
size: NA; D: TRBD1; V: TRBV7-9; J: TRBJ2-3; length: 15; DNA: TGTGCCAGCAGTTCGACAGGGGGTTACACAGATACGCAGTATTTT; CDR3: CASSSTGGYTDTQYF
size: NA; D: NA; V: TRBV2; J: TRBJ1-2; length: 12; DNA: TGTGCCAGCAGAGGGGTCAACTATGGCTACACCTTC; CDR3: CASRGVNYGYTF
size: NA; D: NA; V: TRBV6-4; J: TRBJ2-3; length: 13; DNA: TGTGCCAGCAGTGACGGAGGCACAGATACGCAGTATTTT; CDR3: CASSDGGTDTQYF
size: NA; D: NA; V: TRBV27; J: TRBJ1-2; length: 14; DNA: TGTGCCAGCAGCATAGACCCAAGCGACTATGGCTACACCTTC; CDR3: CASSIDPSDYGYTF
size: NA; D: NA; V: TRBV15; J: TRBJ2-7; length: 15; DNA: TGTGCCACCAGCAGAGAGGCAGGGGATTCCTACGAGCAGTACTTC; CDR3: CATSREAGDSYEQYF
size: NA; D: TRBD2; V: TRBV6-2/TRBV6-3; J: TRBJ2-5; length: 15; DNA: TGTGCCAGCAGTCTGGGACTAGCTAAGAGGGAGACCCAGTACTTC; CDR3: CASSLGLAKRETQYF
size: once; D: NA; V: TRBV5-1; J: TRBJ2-1; length: 15; DNA: TGCGCCAGCAGCTTGGACACAAGCTCCTACAATGAGCAGTTCTTC; CDR3: CASSLDTSSYNEQFF
size: NA; D: TRBD2; V: TRBV19; J: TRBJ2-7; length: 13; DNA: TGTGCCAGTCAGGCGGGGGGCCGGGGCGAGCAGTACTTC; CDR3: CASQAGGRGEQYF